This T cell receptor (beta chain) was found in a study of T-cell reconstitution after alpha-beta-depleted transplantation in children (dated by TCRdb to 2015 to 2016). Broadly, across the study: Using TCR repertoire profiling, the study followed T-cell immune reconstitution in a quantitative way in children after TCRalphabeta/CD19-depleted allogeneic hematopoietic cell transplantation. The investigation overall reported the following: Apparently early alphabetaT-cell count recovery about two months after transplant reportedly relied on only several hundred rapidly expanded clones derived from non-depleted graft cells. Over subsequent months, a decline in hyperexpanded clone frequencies was noted, and after one year, T-cell counts and TCRbeta diversity were mostly ascribed to newly produced T cells. The high TCRbeta diversity at day 60 in some patients was ascribed to recipient T cells and intrathymic progenitors that had survived conditioning.

The treatment or condition label for this specimen denotes: allogeneic hematopoietic cell transplantation with graft depleted of TCRalphabeta T cells and CD19 B cells. The transplant recipients were children given TCRalphabeta/CD19-depleted allogeneic hematopoietic cell grafts. V is clipped by 8 bases and J by 0 bases, and the sequence between their germline boundaries is 7 bases long. The CDR3 numbers 12 residues from cysteine through phenylalanine. The entry retains the CDR3 DNA only, 36 bases that are in frame from base 1. Library preparation was by PCR. Sequenced using an Illumina HiSeq 2500. TCR libraries were prepared with molecular barcoding, using unique molecular identifiers to normalize TCRbeta repertoire quantification. The public sequencing data were trimmed at Q25 with fastp and processed into clonotypes with MiXCR by TCRdb, which kept only in-frame beta chains. Entries that share a CDR3 protein sequence are merged under the most common genes and DNA. This sample gives approximately 70,000 distinct CDR3 sequences in total; 4.9% of them show up just once. The ten most abundant clones make up approximately 17% of the sample.

In this sample, this clonotype turned up many times. What this receptor recognizes is not known. Qualities for individual bases were not recorded, and no much larger clone is one base off. The receptor's source is a boy under three years old who had a stem cell transplant for acute myeloid leukemia, so the T cells may come from the graft donor. Rearrangement joined TRBV12-3 or TRBV12-4 to TRBJ2-5, with the D gene not clear enough to name. The material was PBMCs, mostly from graft donor cells, obtained 180 days after TCRalphabeta/CD19-depleted stem cell transplant. CDR3 loop: CASARYQETQYF. The nucleotide sequence is given as TGTGCCAGCGCGCGCTACCAAGAGACCCAGTACTTC.